One T cell receptor beta chain is described in this entry. Its antigen is still unknown. The sample belongs to a study of early T cells in non-severe SARS-CoV-2 infection. Study details: RNA in bulk from unsorted whole blood was sequenced, and chains were unpaired.

This CDR3 is built from 13 residues. Unmatched junction bases numbered 1, after V lost 7 bases and J lost 0 bases. Germline V CDR1 and CDR2: SEHNR, FQNEAQ (reference sequence). Findings and caveats of the study: Lookups in VDJdb leaned toward anti-spike CD8 responses and missed private and CD4 specificities.

Individual cDNA molecules carried attached unique molecular identifiers. One entry per CDR3 protein, called by TCRdb with MiXCR from the 5' RACE reads. In the table there are 60,000 to 75,000 distinct CDR3 sequences, around 12% of which are singletons. The receptor's source is an adult who was a healthcare worker with PCR-confirmed SARS-CoV-2 infection or an uninfected control (not recorded which). The rearrangement links TRBV7-9 to TRBJ2-3; 7 bases line up with TRBD2. Sequencing was performed on whole blood, taken at baseline. CDR3 sequence (DNA): TGTGCCAGCAAAGCGGGGAGCACAGATACGCAGTATTTT. Its translation: CASKAGSTDTQYF.